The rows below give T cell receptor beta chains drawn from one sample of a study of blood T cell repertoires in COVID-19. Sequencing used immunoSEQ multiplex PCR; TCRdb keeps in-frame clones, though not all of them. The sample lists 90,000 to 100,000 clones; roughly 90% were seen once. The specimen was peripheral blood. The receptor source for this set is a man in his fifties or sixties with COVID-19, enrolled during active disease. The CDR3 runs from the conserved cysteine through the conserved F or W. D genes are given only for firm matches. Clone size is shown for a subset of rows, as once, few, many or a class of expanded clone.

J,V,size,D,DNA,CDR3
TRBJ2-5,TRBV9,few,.,TGTGCCAGCAGCGTAGAGACGACATTGAGGGGGGGCCAAGAGACCCAGTACTTC,CASSVETTLRGGQETQYF
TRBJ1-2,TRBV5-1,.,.,TGCGCCAGCAGCTACCAGGGGATAAATGGCTACACCTTC,CASSYQGINGYTF
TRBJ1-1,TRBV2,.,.,TGTGCCAGCAGGCAAAACGGGGGGGAGAACACTGAAGCTTTCTTT,CASRQNGGENTEAFF
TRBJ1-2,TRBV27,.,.,TGTGCCAGCAGTTTCTCAGGGTTGGATGGCTACACCTTC,CASSFSGLDGYTF
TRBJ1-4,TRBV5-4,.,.,TGTGCCAGCAGCCCCGGAGGTAGGGTCGACAAACTGTTTTTT,CASSPGGRVDKLFF
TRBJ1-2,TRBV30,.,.,TGTGCCTGGAGTGTACGGAGTAGCTATGGCTACACCTTC,CAWSVRSSYGYTF
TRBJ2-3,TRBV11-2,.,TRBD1,TGTGCCAGCAGATACACGGGACAGACAGATACGCAGTATTTT,CASRYTGQTDTQYF
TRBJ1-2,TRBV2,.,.,TGTGCCAGCAGTGAACAGGGATATGGCTACACCTTC,CASSEQGYGYTF
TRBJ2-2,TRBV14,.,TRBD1,TGTGCCAGCAGCCAACCGGGACAGGGAACCGGGGAGCTGTTTTTT,CASSQPGQGTGELFF
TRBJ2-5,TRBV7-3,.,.,TGTGCCAGCAGTAATCAAGAGACCCAGTACTTC,CASSNQETQYF
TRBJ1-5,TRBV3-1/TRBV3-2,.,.,TGTGCCAGCAGCCAAGTGCGGAGATATAGCAATCAGCCCCAGCATTTT,CASSQVRRYSNQPQHF
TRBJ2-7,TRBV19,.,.,TGTGCCAGTAGTAGGAGGGACGGCTCCTACGAGCAGTACTTC,CASSRRDGSYEQYF
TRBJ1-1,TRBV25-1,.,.,TGTGCCCGAGGGTATATGAACACTGAAGCTTTCTTT,CARGYMNTEAFF
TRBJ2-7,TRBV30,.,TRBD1,TGTGCCTGGAGTATAAATACAGGGGGTGAGCAGTACTTC,CAWSINTGGEQYF
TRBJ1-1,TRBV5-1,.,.,TGCGCCAGCAGCGTGACAGAGAACACTGAAGCTTTCTTT,CASSVTENTEAFF
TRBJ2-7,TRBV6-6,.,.,TGTGCCAGCAGCTCCGGCCAGGGTACGTCCTACGAGCAGTACTTC,CASSSGQGTSYEQYF
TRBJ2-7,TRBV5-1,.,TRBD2,TGCGCCAGCAGCTTGGATCACACTAGCGGGTACTACGAGCAGTACTTC,CASSLDHTSGYYEQYF
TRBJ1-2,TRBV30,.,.,TGTGCCTGGAGTGCAGAGGGCAAAGGAGGCTACACCTTC,CAWSAEGKGGYTF
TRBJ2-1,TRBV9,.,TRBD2,TGTGCCAGCAGCGTAGTTAGCGGGGGGCACAATGAGCAGTTCTTC,CASSVVSGGHNEQFF
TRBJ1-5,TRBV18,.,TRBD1,TGTGCCAGCTCTCGGGACAGTTCAGGACAGCCCCAGCATTTT,CASSRDSSGQPQHF
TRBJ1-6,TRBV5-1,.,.,TGCGCCAGCAGTTCCGGTAATTCACCCCTCCACTTT,CASSSGNSPLHF
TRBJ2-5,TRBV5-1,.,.,TGCGCCAGCAGCTCAGACGGAAGGGGCTCAGAGACCCAGTACTTC,CASSSDGRGSETQYF
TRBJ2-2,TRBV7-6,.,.,TGTGCCAGCAGCTTAGCGTTGGTAGGGGTTCAGGGCACCGGGGAGCTGTTTTTT,CASSLALVGVQGTGELFF
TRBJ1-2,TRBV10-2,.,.,TGCGCCACCTATCGTTCCTATAACTATGGCTACACCTTC,CATYRSYNYGYTF
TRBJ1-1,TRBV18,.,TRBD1,TGTGCCAGCTCGACAGGGTGGACTGAAGCTTTCTTT,CASSTGWTEAFF
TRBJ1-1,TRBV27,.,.,TGTGCCAGCAGTTTATCGATGGGGGCGAAAACTGAAGCTTTCTTT,CASSLSMGAKTEAFF